Sequencing of this T cell receptor (beta chain) was carried out in a study of blood T cell repertoires in COVID-19. Study at large: The study drew acute and convalescent COVID-19 samples from the United States, Italy and Spain. Sources were T cells, B-cell-depleted T cells, or PBMCs; the material itself was cDNA or gDNA.

Per germline, CDR1 MNHEY and CDR2 SMNVEV (reference sequence). V dropped 5 bases and J dropped 8 bases, with 13 bases sitting between them. The CDR3 length is 13 residues. TCRdb keeps only in-frame clones here, not all; method: immunoSEQ multiplex PCR. This table holds approximately 69,000 clones, 65% to 85% found once. The genes are TRBV27 and TRBJ2-1; no firm D call. Sequenced input: peripheral blood. The receptor was isolated from a man aged 60 to 69 with acute or convalescent COVID-19. The CDR3 reads CASSEILSYEQFF. The CDR3 DNA sequence: TGTGCCAGCAGTGAGATCTTAAGCTATGAGCAGTTCTTC.